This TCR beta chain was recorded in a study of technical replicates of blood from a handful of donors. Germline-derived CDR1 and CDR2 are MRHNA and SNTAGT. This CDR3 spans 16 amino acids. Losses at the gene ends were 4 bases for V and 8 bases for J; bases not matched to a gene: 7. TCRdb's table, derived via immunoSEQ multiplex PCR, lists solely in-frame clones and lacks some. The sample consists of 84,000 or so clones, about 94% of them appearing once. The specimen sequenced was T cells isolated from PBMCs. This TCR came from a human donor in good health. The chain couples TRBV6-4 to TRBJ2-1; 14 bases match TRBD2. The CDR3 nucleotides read TGTGCCAGCAGTGTCGAAGGGACTAGCGGGAGCTATGAGCAGTTCTTC. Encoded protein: CASSVEGTSGSYEQFF.